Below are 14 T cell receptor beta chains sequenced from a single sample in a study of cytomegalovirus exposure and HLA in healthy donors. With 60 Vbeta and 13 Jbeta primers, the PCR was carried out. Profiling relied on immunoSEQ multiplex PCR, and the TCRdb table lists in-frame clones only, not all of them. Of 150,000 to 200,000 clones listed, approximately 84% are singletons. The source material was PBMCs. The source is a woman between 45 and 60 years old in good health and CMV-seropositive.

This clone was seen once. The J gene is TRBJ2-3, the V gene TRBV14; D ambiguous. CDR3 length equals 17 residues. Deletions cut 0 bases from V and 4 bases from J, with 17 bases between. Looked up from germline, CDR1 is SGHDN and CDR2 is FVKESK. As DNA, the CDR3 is TGTGCCAGCAGCCAAGATCCCCCCCTCGCTGGCTCAGATACGCAGTATTTT. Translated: CASSQDPPLAGSDTQYF.

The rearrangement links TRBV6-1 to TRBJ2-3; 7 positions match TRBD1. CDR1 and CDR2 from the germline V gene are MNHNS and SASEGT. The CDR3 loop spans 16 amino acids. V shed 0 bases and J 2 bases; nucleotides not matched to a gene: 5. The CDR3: CASSEALDRATDTQYF. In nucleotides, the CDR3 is TGTGCCAGCAGTGAAGCGCTTGACAGGGCCACAGATACGCAGTATTTT.

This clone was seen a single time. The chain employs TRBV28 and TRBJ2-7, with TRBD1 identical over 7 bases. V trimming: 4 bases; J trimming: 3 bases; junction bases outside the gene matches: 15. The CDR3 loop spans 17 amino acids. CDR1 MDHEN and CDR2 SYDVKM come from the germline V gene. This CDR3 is CASSSLLGTANVYEQYF. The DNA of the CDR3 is TGTGCCAGCAGTTCTCTCCTTGGGACAGCCAATGTCTACGAGCAGTACTTC.

The CDR3 nucleotides are TGTGCCATCAGTGAGTTAAACAGGGTGGACACTGAAGCTTTCTTT. Translated: CAISELNRVDTEAFF. V usage is TRBV10-3 and J usage is TRBJ1-1, with D perhaps matching TRBD1 (6 bases). V lost 1 base, J lost 3 bases, and 12 bases lay in between. This CDR3 comprises 15 residues. Germline V lookup: CDR1 ENHRY, CDR2 SYGVKD.

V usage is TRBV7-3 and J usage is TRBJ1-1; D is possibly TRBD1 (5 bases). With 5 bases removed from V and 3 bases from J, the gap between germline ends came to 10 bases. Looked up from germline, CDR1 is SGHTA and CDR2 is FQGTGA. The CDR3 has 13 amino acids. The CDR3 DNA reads TGTGCCAGCAGCCCCGACAGTTACACTGAAGCTTTCTTT. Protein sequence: CASSPDSYTEAFF.

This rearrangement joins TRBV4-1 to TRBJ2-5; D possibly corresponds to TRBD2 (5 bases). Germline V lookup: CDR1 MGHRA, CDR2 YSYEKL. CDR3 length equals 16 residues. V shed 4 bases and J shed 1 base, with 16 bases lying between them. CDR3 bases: TGCGCCAGCAGCCTTCCCCAGCGGAGCCTCCAAGAGACCCAGTACTTC. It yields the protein CASSLPQRSLQETQYF.

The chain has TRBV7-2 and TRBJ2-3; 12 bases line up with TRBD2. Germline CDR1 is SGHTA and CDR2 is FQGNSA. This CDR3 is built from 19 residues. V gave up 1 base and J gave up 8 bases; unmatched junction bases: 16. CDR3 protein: CASSLVILASGRAGGTQYF. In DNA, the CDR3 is TGTGCCAGCAGCTTAGTGATTTTGGCTAGCGGGAGGGCCGGGGGTACGCAGTATTTT.

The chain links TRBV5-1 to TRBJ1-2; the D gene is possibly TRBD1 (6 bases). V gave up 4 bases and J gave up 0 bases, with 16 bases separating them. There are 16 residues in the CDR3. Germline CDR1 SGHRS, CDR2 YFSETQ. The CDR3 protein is CASSRDTGPSNYGYTF. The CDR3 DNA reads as TGCGCCAGCAGCCGAGACACAGGGCCCTCTAACTATGGCTACACCTTC.

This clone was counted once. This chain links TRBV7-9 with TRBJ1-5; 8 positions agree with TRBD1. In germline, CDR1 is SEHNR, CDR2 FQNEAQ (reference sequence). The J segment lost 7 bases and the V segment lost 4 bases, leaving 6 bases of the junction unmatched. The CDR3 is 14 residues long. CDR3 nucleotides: TGTGCCAGCAGCTCGTCCGACAGGGGACAGCCCCAGCATTTT. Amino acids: CASSSSDRGQPQHF.

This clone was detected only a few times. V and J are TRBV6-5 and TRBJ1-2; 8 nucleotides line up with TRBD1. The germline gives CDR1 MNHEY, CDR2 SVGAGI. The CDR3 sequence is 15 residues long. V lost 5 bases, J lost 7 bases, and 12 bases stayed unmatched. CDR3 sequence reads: CASSQTKVRGPGYTF. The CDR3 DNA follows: TGTGCCAGCAGTCAAACGAAGGTCAGGGGGCCTGGCTACACCTTC.

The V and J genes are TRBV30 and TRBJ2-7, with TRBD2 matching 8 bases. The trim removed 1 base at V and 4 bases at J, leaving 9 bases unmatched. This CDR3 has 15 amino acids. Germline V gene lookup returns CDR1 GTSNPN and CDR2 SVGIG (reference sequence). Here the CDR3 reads CAWSAVAGRRYEQYF. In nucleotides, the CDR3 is TGTGCCTGGAGTGCCGTAGCGGGGAGAAGGTACGAGCAGTACTTC.

The CDR3 loop reads CASSASGRLSNQPQHF. As DNA, the CDR3 is TGTGCCAGCAGTGCATCTGGCAGACTCAGCAATCAGCCCCAGCATTTT. This chain uses TRBV6-1 with TRBJ1-5; D unclear. CDR1 MNHNS and CDR2 SASEGT come from the germline V gene. V was pared by 4 bases and J by 1 base, with 14 bases between. CDR3 length equals 16 residues.

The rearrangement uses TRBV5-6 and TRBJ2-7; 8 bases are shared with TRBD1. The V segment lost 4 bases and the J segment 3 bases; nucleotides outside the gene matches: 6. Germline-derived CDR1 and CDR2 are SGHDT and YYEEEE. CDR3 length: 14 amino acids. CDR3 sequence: CASSARDRFYEQYF. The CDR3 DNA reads TGTGCCAGCAGCGCCCGGGACAGGTTCTACGAGCAGTACTTC. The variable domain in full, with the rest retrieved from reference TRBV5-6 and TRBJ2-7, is DAGVTQSPTHLIKTRGQQVTLRCSPKSGHDTVSWYQQALGQGPQFIFQYYEEEERQRGNFPDRFSGHQFPNYSSELNVNALLLGDSALYLCASSARDRFYEQYFGPGTRLTVT.

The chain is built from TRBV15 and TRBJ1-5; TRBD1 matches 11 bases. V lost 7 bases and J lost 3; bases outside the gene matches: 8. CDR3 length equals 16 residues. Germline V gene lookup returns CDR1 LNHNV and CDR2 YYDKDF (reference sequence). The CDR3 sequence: CATMPGQGGFNQPQHF. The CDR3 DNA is TGTGCCACCATGCCGGGACAGGGGGGATTCAATCAGCCCCAGCATTTT.